Following are 15 T cell receptor beta chains from one sample sequenced in a study of blood T cells in healthy people across ages. For the second PCR, which ran for 7 to 11 cycles, a sample-barcoded 5' primer and a J-beta primer mix were used. TCRdb used MiXCR to reprocess the 5' RACE reads, holding one entry per CDR3 protein. The sample shows under 2 million distinct CDR3 sequences, 30% to 40% of them seen only once. Sequenced: blood. The receptors here all came from a woman younger than 45 in good health.

The CDR3 DNA sequence: TGCAGTGCTAGGGTCAGGGGGGACTCACCCCTCCACTTT. This translates into CSARVRGDSPLHF. The chain recombines TRBV20-1 with TRBJ1-6; 7 bases match TRBD1. From germline, CDR1 is DFQATT and CDR2 SNEGSKA (reference sequence). The CDR3 is 13 residues long. V shed 3 bases and J 10 bases; nucleotides not matched to a gene: 6.

The chain is built from TRBV3-1 and TRBJ1-6; a weak D match, TRBD1 (5 bases). The germline V gene has CDR1 LGHDT and CDR2 YNNKEL (reference sequence). V lost 0 bases, J lost 14 bases, and 11 bases lay in between. The CDR3 extends over 13 amino acids. CDR3 DNA: TGTGCCAGCAGCCAAGACCCCAACAGGTCCCTCCACTTT. The encoded protein is CASSQDPNRSLHF.

This clonotype occurred a few times. The rearrangement uses TRBV7-2 and TRBJ1-6; perhaps TRBD1 as D (6 bases). This CDR3 contains 15 residues. With 1 base removed from V and 6 bases from J, the gap between germline ends came to 10 bases. In germline, CDR1 is SGHTA, CDR2 FQGNSA. The CDR3 reads CASSLEGRGNSPLHF. For the CDR3, the DNA is TGTGCCAGCAGCTTAGAGGGCAGGGGTAATTCACCCCTCCACTTT.

This rearrangement joins TRBV10-1 to TRBJ1-2; TRBD1 aligns across 8 bases. V dropped 2 bases and J dropped 8; count of bases not matched to a gene: 4. This CDR3 has 13 amino acids. The germline V gene encodes CDR1 WNHNN and CDR2 SYGVQD (reference sequence). The CDR3 reads CASSEGQGSGYTF. CDR3 DNA: TGCGCCAGCAGTGAGGGACAGGGAAGCGGCTACACCTTC.

The table lists this clonotype with many counts. The rearrangement uses TRBV18 and TRBJ1-2; 9 bases align to TRBD1. The trim removed 3 bases at V and 4 bases at J, leaving 3 bases unmatched. Germline CDR1 reads KGHSH; CDR2 reads LQKENI. The CDR3 extends over 14 amino acids. CDR3 in DNA: TGTGCCAGCTCACCCGGACAGGGGCTCTATGGCTACACCTTC. Protein sequence: CASSPGQGLYGYTF.

CDR3 residues: CSPAHWGDNEQFF. The DNA for the CDR3 is TGCAGTCCCGCTCACTGGGGAGACAATGAGCAGTTCTTC. V and J are TRBV20-1 and TRBJ2-1, with a weak D call TRBD2 (5 bases). Germline V lookup: CDR1 DFQATT, CDR2 SNEGSKA (reference sequence). The V end lost 8 bases, the J end lost 5 bases, and 16 bases lay between the germline ends. This CDR3 is 13 amino acids long.

This clonotype came up many times. The chain couples TRBV29-1 to TRBJ2-7; no firm D call. Germline V gene data show CDR1 as SQVTM and CDR2 as ANQGSEA. Trimming cost V 3 bases and J 7 bases, with 13 bases left between them. The CDR3 consists of 12 residues. CDR3 sequence reads: CSVELSGSEQYF. CDR3 DNA sequence: TGCAGCGTTGAGCTTTCCGGCTCGGAGCAGTACTTC.

This clonotype occurred many times. The chain carries TRBV6-1 and TRBJ2-1; TRBD2 aligns across 8 bases. Germline loops: CDR1 MNHNS, CDR2 SASEGT. The CDR3 is 14 amino acids. V shed 3 bases, J shed 6 bases, and the junction held 4 bases outside the gene matches. In nucleotides, the CDR3 is TGTGCCAGCAGTGACCAGCGGGGGATCAATGAGCAGTTCTTC. Its translation: CASSDQRGINEQFF.

This clonotype was recorded a few times. This chain connects TRBV10-3 to TRBJ2-6; no reliable D call. The CDR3 contains 17 residues. V was cut by 3 bases and J by 0 bases, with 12 bases left in between. Germline V lookup: CDR1 ENHRY, CDR2 SYGVKD. The CDR3 bases are TGTGCCATCAGTGAAGAGATAGCCCGCTCTGGGGCCAACGTCCTGACTTTC. This sequence encodes CAISEEIARSGANVLTF.

This chain connects TRBV27 to TRBJ2-7; tentatively, D is TRBD2 (6 bases). Trimming took 4 bases from V and 7 from J, leaving 20 bases between them. Germline CDR1 is MNHEY and CDR2 is SMNVEV (reference sequence). The CDR3 runs 15 residues. CDR3 residues: CASSSSPGVGNEQYF. The CDR3, as DNA: TGTGCCAGCAGTTCCTCCCCGGGGGTTGGGAATGAGCAGTACTTC.

The chain carries TRBV29-1 and TRBJ2-3; D gene uncertain. V lost 7 bases, J lost 2 bases, and 10 bases lay in between. CDR1 is SQVTM, CDR2 ANQGSEA, per germline. CDR3 length: 12 residues. In nucleotides, the CDR3 is TGCAGCGCTGGCCTGAACACAGATACGCAGTATTTT. Its protein product is CSAGLNTDTQYF.

This rearrangement joins TRBV9 to TRBJ2-5; 7 positions agree with TRBD1. Germline-derived CDR1 and CDR2 are SGDLS and YYNGEE. Trimming cost V 4 bases and J 5 bases; bases outside gene matches: 14. This CDR3 is 16 amino acids long. The CDR3 coding sequence is TGTGCCAGCAGCCCCGGACAGGACGATACCCGGGAGACCCAGTACTTC. It yields the protein CASSPGQDDTRETQYF.

The V gene is TRBV5-6, the J gene TRBJ2-1; TRBD2 agrees at 10 bases. CDR3 size: 18 residues. Germline lookup yields CDR1 SGHDT and CDR2 YYEEEE. With V trimmed by 7 bases and J by 5 bases, 18 bases remained unmatched. The CDR3 here is CASGPYSTAGGLHNEQFF. In DNA, the CDR3 is TGTGCCAGCGGTCCCTATTCGACAGCGGGGGGGCTGCACAATGAGCAGTTCTTC.

The chain recombines TRBV20-1 with TRBJ2-7, with 7 bases lining up with TRBD2. V lost 6 bases to trimming and J lost 3 bases; unmatched junction nucleotides: 8. The CDR3 contains 13 residues. CDR1 is DFQATT, CDR2 SNEGSKA, per germline (reference sequence). The CDR3 coding sequence is TGCAGTGCCACAAAGCGGGGAGGCTACGAGCAGTACTTC. Translated: CSATKRGGYEQYF.

This chain connects TRBV6-2 or TRBV6-3 to TRBJ2-3; 12 nucleotides line up with TRBD2. CDR3 length: 18 residues. Germline loops: CDR1 MNHEY, CDR2 SVGEGT. V shed 2 bases and J 2 bases; nucleotides not matched to a gene: 8. The CDR3, as DNA: TGTGCCAGCAGTTACAGAATGCTAGCGGGAGGGCTCACAGATACGCAGTATTTT. Residues: CASSYRMLAGGLTDTQYF.